The 31 T cell receptor beta chains given below trace back to one sample, sequenced in a study of blood T cell repertoires in COVID-19. Measured with immunoSEQ multiplex PCR; TCRdb has only the in-frame clones, and not every one. Of about 190,000 clones in the sample, about nine tenths are singletons; the top ten hold around 7%. Sample: peripheral blood. Receptor source: a middle-aged man with acute or convalescent COVID-19.

This sequence joins TRBV10-2 and TRBJ2-7; a possible D gene is TRBD1 (6 bases). The CDR3 sequence is 15 residues long. Looked up from germline, CDR1 is WSHSY and CDR2 is SAAADI. V was clipped by 3 bases and J by 3 bases, with 15 bases between them. CDR3 nucleotide sequence: TGCGCCAGCAGTGATAGCCAGGGGCTGAACTACGAGCAGTACTTC. Translating it yields CASSDSQGLNYEQYF.

This chain uses TRBV14 with TRBJ2-7; 10 nucleotides agree with TRBD1. Trimming cost V 0 bases and J 2 bases; bases outside gene matches: 10. CDR3 length: 18 amino acids. Germline V gene data show CDR1 as SGHDN and CDR2 as FVKESK. The CDR3 spells CASSQDPRRQGATYEQYF. For the CDR3, the DNA is TGTGCCAGCAGCCAAGATCCGCGCCGACAGGGGGCTACCTACGAGCAGTACTTC.

J is TRBJ1-1 and V is TRBV12-3 or TRBV12-4, with 7 positions matching TRBD1. Trimming took 6 bases from V and 7 from J; bases not matched to a gene: 8. CDR3 size: 13 residues. DNA for the CDR3: TGTGCCAGCAGCCCGGGACAGAGCCTTGAAGCTTTCTTT. This translates into CASSPGQSLEAFF.

The chain couples TRBV5-1 to TRBJ1-3; TRBD1 matches 9 bases. This CDR3 is built from 16 residues. Germline assignment: CDR1 SGHRS and CDR2 YFSETQ. After removal of 4 bases from V and 4 bases from J, the junction contained 9 bases not matched to a gene. The DNA of the CDR3 is TGCGCCAGCAGCCGGGGCACAGGGGGCTGGGGAAACACCATATATTTT. This codes for CASSRGTGGWGNTIYF.

V and J are TRBV5-1 and TRBJ1-1, with 7 bases fitting TRBD1. Losses at the gene ends were 2 bases for V and 4 bases for J; bases not matched to a gene: 5. This CDR3 region has 14 residues. Germline V lookup: CDR1 SGHRS, CDR2 YFSETQ. CDR3 DNA: TGCGCCAGCAGCTTAGAGAACAGGGGCACTGAAGCTTTCTTT. Translation: CASSLENRGTEAFF.

The chain couples TRBV4-2 to TRBJ2-1, with D possibly being TRBD2 (6 bases). The CDR3 has 16 amino acids. The V gene's germline CDR1 is LGHNA and CDR2 YNFKEQ. Between the trimmed V and J ends, which lost 4 bases and 6 bases, there was a span of 19 bases. The CDR3 reads CASSPRGGLDGNEQFF. The CDR3 DNA reads as TGTGCCAGCAGCCCCCGAGGAGGGCTGGACGGCAATGAGCAGTTCTTC.

The chain employs TRBV25-1 and TRBJ2-7; D is perhaps TRBD1 (6 bases). Trimming removed 2 bases at V and 2 bases at J, with 19 bases between. Germline CDR1 MGHDK, CDR2 SYGVNS. This CDR3 is built from 17 residues. The CDR3 loop is CASSEPFGRGNTYEQYF. Written as DNA, the CDR3 is TGTGCCAGCAGTGAACCCTTCGGCAGGGGAAACACCTACGAGCAGTACTTC.

This clone turned up a few times. The rearrangement links TRBV5-1 to TRBJ1-2; 7 nucleotides line up with TRBD1. Per the germline V gene, CDR1 is SGHRS and CDR2 is YFSETQ. The CDR3 covers 17 residues. J was trimmed by 2 bases and V by 4 bases; bases with no gene match: 14. CDR3 coding DNA: TGCGCCAGCAGCGCTCTAGGGACAGAGCCTTGGAACTATGGCTACACCTTC. Its translation: CASSALGTEPWNYGYTF. Full variable domain (outside the CDR3, taken from reference TRBV5-1 and TRBJ1-2): KAGVTQTPRYLIKTRGQQVTLSCSPISGHRSVSWYQQTPGQGLQFLFEYFSETQRNKGNFPGRFSGRQFSNSRSEMNVSTLELGDSALYLCASSALGTEPWNYGYTFGSGTRLTVV.

The CDR3 DNA is TGTGCCAGCAGCTTAGGGGGGACAGCTGGAAACACCATATATTTT. This translates into CASSLGGTAGNTIYF. The chain is built from TRBV7-6 and TRBJ1-3, with 7 bases identical to TRBD1. This CDR3 comprises 15 residues. With V trimmed by 1 base and J by 2 bases, 2 bases remained unmatched. Germline loops: CDR1 SGHVS, CDR2 FNYEAQ.

This chain uses TRBV5-1 with TRBJ2-2, with 8 nucleotides matching TRBD2. In germline, CDR1 is SGHRS, CDR2 YFSETQ. V lost 0 bases, J lost 6 bases, and 4 bases stayed unmatched. The CDR3 is 15 residues long. The CDR3 sequence: CASSLAGGPAGELFF. The CDR3 coding sequence is TGCGCCAGCAGCTTGGCGGGGGGGCCCGCCGGGGAGCTGTTTTTT.

The CDR3 protein is CASSLTDRIYGYTF. The CDR3 nucleotides are TGTGCCAGCAGCTTAACGGACAGGATCTATGGCTACACCTTC. The chain uses TRBV7-2 and TRBJ1-2, with 7 bases identical to TRBD1. Germline CDR1 reads SGHTA; CDR2 reads FQGNSA. The V segment lost 2 bases and the J segment 4 bases; nucleotides outside the gene matches: 4. The CDR3 covers 14 residues.

V is TRBV19 and J is TRBJ1-4, with 8 bases matching TRBD1. The trim removed 8 bases at V and 9 bases at J, leaving 5 bases unmatched. This CDR3 has 12 amino acids. Germline V gene data show CDR1 as LNHDA and CDR2 as SQIVND (reference sequence). The CDR3 reads CASAGGYKKLFF. As DNA, the CDR3 is TGTGCCAGTGCAGGGGGCTATAAAAAACTGTTTTTT.

This clone was observed once. The CDR3 here is CASNDRGSSGNTIYF. The CDR3 DNA reads as TGTGCCAGCAATGATAGGGGGAGCTCTGGAAACACCATATATTTT. The rearrangement links TRBV2 to TRBJ1-3; D is perhaps TRBD1 (6 bases). The length of the CDR3 is 15 residues. Germline-derived CDR1 and CDR2 are SNHLY and FYNNEI. V was trimmed by 7 bases and J by 0 bases, leaving 13 bases between them.

The rearrangement joins TRBV13 to TRBJ2-2; 12 positions match TRBD2. Germline V gives CDR1 PRHDT, CDR2 FYEKMQ (reference sequence). This CDR3 has 19 amino acids. Trimming took 0 bases from V and 2 from J; bases not matched to a gene: 7. The CDR3 loop reads CASSLGTSGGPDNTGELFF. In DNA form, the CDR3 reads TGTGCCAGCAGCTTAGGGACTAGCGGGGGACCCGATAACACCGGGGAGCTGTTTTTT.

V and J are TRBV4-2 and TRBJ2-3, with 11 bases fitting TRBD2. There are 17 residues in the CDR3. Germline V lookup: CDR1 LGHNA, CDR2 YNFKEQ. V was pared by 3 bases and J by 1 base, with 6 bases of the junction left unmatched. CDR3 in amino acids: CASSHTDSGGGTDTQYF. The CDR3, as DNA: TGTGCCAGCAGCCACACCGATAGCGGGGGGGGCACAGATACGCAGTATTTT.

The chain combines TRBV15 with TRBJ1-2; 9 bases line up with TRBD1. This CDR3 contains 16 residues. Trimming took 2 bases from V and 5 from J; bases not matched to a gene: 9. Germline CDR1 LNHNV, CDR2 YYDKDF (reference sequence). The CDR3: CATSRRDREEWYGYTF. CDR3 sequence (DNA): TGTGCCACCAGCAGACGGGACAGGGAGGAGTGGTATGGCTACACCTTC. The full variable domain, its missing parts supplied by reference TRBV15 and TRBJ1-2, is DAMVIQNPRYQVTQFGKPVTLSCSQTLNHNVMYWYQQKSSQAPKLLFHYYDKDFNNEADTPDNFQSRRPNTSFCFLDIRSPGLGDTAMYLCATSRRDREEWYGYTFGSGTRLTVV.

The chain is built from TRBV13 and TRBJ2-1; no definite D call. Germline CDR1 reads PRHDT; CDR2 reads FYEKMQ (reference sequence). CDR3 length equals 15 residues. Trimming cost V 1 base and J 0 bases, with 7 bases left between them. CDR3 amino acids: CASSLERSSYNEQFF. In DNA, the CDR3 is TGTGCCAGCAGCTTAGAGAGAAGCTCCTACAATGAGCAGTTCTTC. The variable domain in full, completed from reference TRBV13 and TRBJ2-1, reads AAGVIQSPRHLIKEKRETATLKCYPIPRHDTVYWYQQGPGQDPQFLISFYEKMQSDKGSIPDRFSAQQFSDYHSELNMSSLELGDSALYFCASSLERSSYNEQFFGPGTRLTVL.

The chain's CDR3 is CASSLAYGTKETQYF. CDR3 DNA: TGCGCCAGCAGCTTGGCCTACGGGACAAAAGAGACCCAGTACTTC. The rearrangement joins TRBV5-1 to TRBJ2-5; maybe TRBD1 (6 bases). The CDR3 has 15 residues. The ends were cut back, 0 bases at V and 3 bases at J, with 12 bases in the middle. Germline V lookup: CDR1 SGHRS, CDR2 YFSETQ.

The rearrangement uses TRBV6-5 and TRBJ1-2; tentative D call: TRBD1 (5 bases). Trimming took off 0 bases at V and 4 bases at J, with 9 bases between the two ends. Germline CDR1 reads MNHEY; CDR2 reads SVGAGI. The CDR3 covers 14 residues. CDR3 sequence (DNA): TGTGCCAGCAGTTACTCCCGACAGTTCTATGGCTACACCTTC. It codes for CASSYSRQFYGYTF.

The rearrangement uses TRBV9 and TRBJ2-2; D remains unclear. Germline V gene sequence: CDR1 SGDLS, CDR2 YYNGEE. The V gene lost 0 bases and the J gene lost 1 base, with 7 bases spanning the gap. The CDR3 loop spans 15 amino acids. This CDR3 reads CASSVAIGNTGELFF. The CDR3 nucleotides read TGTGCCAGCAGCGTAGCTATCGGGAACACCGGGGAGCTGTTTTTT. Based on the CDR3 plus reference TRBV9 and TRBJ2-2, the full variable domain is DSGVTQTPKHLITATGQRVTLRCSPRSGDLSVYWYQQSLDQGLQFLIQYYNGEERAKGNILERFSAQQFPDLHSELNLSSLELGDSALYFCASSVAIGNTGELFFGEGSRLTVL.

V and J are TRBV6-6 and TRBJ2-1; TRBD2 matches at 9 bases. Germline-derived CDR1 and CDR2 are MNHNY and SVGAGI (reference sequence). J lost 6 bases, V lost 5 bases, and 5 bases had no gene match. CDR3 length: 14 residues. The CDR3: CASSKRGVLNEQFF. The CDR3 bases are TGTGCCAGCAGTAAGCGGGGGGTCCTCAATGAGCAGTTCTTC.

V and J are TRBV24-1 and TRBJ2-3; TRBD2 matches 11 bases. There are 16 residues in the CDR3. The V gene end was trimmed by 3 bases and the J gene end by 2 bases; junction bases not matched to a gene: 3. Germline CDR1 KGHDR, CDR2 SFDVKD. CDR3 DNA: TGTGCCACCAGTGATCCTAGCGGGGGGACCACAGATACGCAGTATTTT. Protein product: CATSDPSGGTTDTQYF.

The CDR3 DNA sequence: TGTGCCAGCGGCCGGGCAGGGGTCTACGAGCAGTACTTC. Its protein product is CASGRAGVYEQYF. The chain links TRBV6-5 to TRBJ2-7; possibly TRBD1 for D (6 bases). The germline V gene encodes CDR1 MNHEY and CDR2 SVGAGI. This CDR3 region has 13 residues. Trimming removed 8 bases at V and 3 bases at J, with 14 bases between.

This chain connects TRBV11-3 to TRBJ2-1, with 11 bases aligning to TRBD2. The CDR3 extends over 16 amino acids. V was clipped by 3 bases and J by 7 bases; unmatched bases: 8. Germline V lookup: CDR1 SGHNT, CDR2 YENEEA. CDR3 amino acids: CASSLRPTSGANEQFF. The DNA of the CDR3 is TGTGCCAGCAGCTTGCGACCGACTAGCGGGGCTAATGAGCAGTTCTTC.

This chain links TRBV4-2 with TRBJ2-3; a weak D match, TRBD2 (6 bases). CDR1 is LGHNA, CDR2 YNFKEQ, per germline. Trimming removed 2 bases from V and 2 bases from J, with 14 bases in between. The CDR3 runs 16 residues. The CDR3 protein is CASSQLASSDTDTQYF. CDR3 DNA sequence: TGTGCCAGCAGCCAACTAGCGAGTTCAGACACAGATACGCAGTATTTT.

This chain connects TRBV28 to TRBJ2-7, with D possibly matching TRBD1 (5 bases). Germline V lookup: CDR1 MDHEN, CDR2 SYDVKM. The germline V and J ends were trimmed by 8 bases and 4 bases, with 15 bases remaining between them. The CDR3 sequence is 13 residues long. Written as DNA, the CDR3 is TGTGCCAGCGTCCGGACACTTGGTTACGAGCAGTACTTC. Its translation is CASVRTLGYEQYF.

This clone was observed a single time. This chain's CDR3 is CASSIQVNTEAFF. The CDR3 DNA sequence: TGTGCCAGTAGTATTCAGGTGAACACTGAAGCTTTCTTT. The rearrangement uses TRBV19 and TRBJ1-1; D gene uncertain. This CDR3 contains 13 residues. Germline CDR1 reads LNHDA; CDR2 reads SQIVND (reference sequence). Trimming took 3 bases from V and 0 from J, leaving 5 bases between them.

The rearrangement joins TRBV6-5 to TRBJ2-6; D call uncertain. The germline V and J ends were trimmed by 4 bases and 1 base, with 11 bases remaining between them. The CDR3 loop spans 16 amino acids. In germline, CDR1 is MNHEY, CDR2 SVGAGI. This CDR3 reads CASSSPVTSGANVLTF. The CDR3 bases are TGTGCCAGCAGTTCCCCAGTAACGTCTGGGGCCAACGTCCTGACTTTC.

J is TRBJ2-1 and V is TRBV11-1; TRBD2 might be the D (5 bases). The CDR3 covers 13 residues. With 0 bases removed from V and 7 bases from J, the gap between germline ends came to 7 bases. CDR1 and CDR2 (germline): SGHAT, FQDESV (reference sequence). The CDR3 here is CASSLARENEQFF. CDR3 in DNA: TGTGCCAGCAGCTTAGCGAGGGAAAATGAGCAGTTCTTC.

This clone came up once. CDR3 protein: CASSFRETNEKLFF. The CDR3 nucleotides are TGCGCCAGCAGCTTCCGGGAGACAAATGAAAAACTGTTTTTT. The chain has TRBV5-1 and TRBJ1-4; D ambiguous. The V end lost 2 bases, the J end lost 5 bases, and 10 bases lay between the germline ends. Germline loops: CDR1 SGHRS, CDR2 YFSETQ. CDR3 length equals 14 residues.

CDR3 in amino acids: CASRPFSGEETQYF. CDR3 DNA sequence: TGCGCCAGCAGACCTTTTAGCGGGGAGGAGACCCAGTACTTC. This rearrangement joins TRBV5-1 to TRBJ2-5; 8 bases agree with TRBD2. The CDR3 totals 14 residues. With V trimmed by 5 bases and J by 5 bases, 8 bases remained unmatched. In germline, CDR1 is SGHRS, CDR2 YFSETQ. The full variable domain, with the rest looked up from reference TRBV5-1 and TRBJ2-5, is KAGVTQTPRYLIKTRGQQVTLSCSPISGHRSVSWYQQTPGQGLQFLFEYFSETQRNKGNFPGRFSGRQFSNSRSEMNVSTLELGDSALYLCASRPFSGEETQYFGPGTRLLVL.